This TCR beta chain was sequenced in a study of vaccination and CD4 T cells after COVID-19. Findings of the study overall: Convalescent patients displayed a median around 86% of reactive clones emerging only post-vaccination.

As concerns this clonotype: Its antigen is as yet unknown.

Treatment indicated: roughly ten-day PBMC culture with coronavirus spike peptide pools or control peptides (ViraFEST assay). The V gene lost 5 bases and the J gene lost 1 base, with 14 bases spanning the gap. This CDR3 has 16 amino acids. Germline V gene data show CDR1 as SGHVS and CDR2 as FQNEAQ. Cultured CD4+ T cell DNA was sequenced using the Oncomine TCR Beta short-read assay. Each CDR3 protein is one row after TCRdb ran MiXCR on the PCR reads. Of about 27,000 distinct CDR3 sequences in the sample, 55% to 80% were seen once. This clonotype was sampled from a human donor who received a COVID-19 vaccine. The sequenced sample was CD4+ T cells from blood, cultured in vitro, obtained after SARS-CoV-2 vaccination. The chain is built from TRBV7-8 and TRBJ2-2; possible D gene TRBD1, 6 bases. In DNA, the CDR3 is TGTGCCAGCAGCCCAACCTCGACAGGGAACACCGGGGAGCTGTTTTTT. It yields the protein CASSPTSTGNTGELFF.